This TCR beta chain appears in the sequencing data of a study of post-analysis software for immune sequencing data. In the study overall: Progressive-relapsing, secondary progressive and relapsing-remitting multiple sclerosis were among the disease courses included. Broader study findings: Diversity measured as normalized Chao1 was significantly lower in multiple sclerosis patients than in controls. In patients, TRBV5-6, TRBV5-1 and TRBV20-1 belonged to 4 or 5 TRBV segments found more frequently than in controls.

Unique molecular identifiers tagged the TCR beta cDNA libraries. With 1 to 10 million T cells as the source, a few hundred thousand cDNA molecules resulted. TCRdb re-called the PCR reads with MiXCR, one entry per CDR3 protein. The sample holds 380,000 or so distinct CDR3 sequences, approximately 33% seen once. The V end lost 11 bases, the J end lost 5 bases, and 18 bases lay between the germline ends. This CDR3 spans 13 amino acids. As regards this clonotype: Its antigen is as yet unknown.

This sequence joins TRBV12-3 or TRBV12-4 and TRBJ1-1; tentative D call: TRBD1 (5 bases). The sequence was obtained from a girl aged 5 to 17 with multiple sclerosis. The specimen was blood. The DNA for the CDR3 is TGTGCCTCTCTCCCTCCCGGGGGAACTGAAGCTTTCTTT. Amino acid sequence: CASLPPGGTEAFF.